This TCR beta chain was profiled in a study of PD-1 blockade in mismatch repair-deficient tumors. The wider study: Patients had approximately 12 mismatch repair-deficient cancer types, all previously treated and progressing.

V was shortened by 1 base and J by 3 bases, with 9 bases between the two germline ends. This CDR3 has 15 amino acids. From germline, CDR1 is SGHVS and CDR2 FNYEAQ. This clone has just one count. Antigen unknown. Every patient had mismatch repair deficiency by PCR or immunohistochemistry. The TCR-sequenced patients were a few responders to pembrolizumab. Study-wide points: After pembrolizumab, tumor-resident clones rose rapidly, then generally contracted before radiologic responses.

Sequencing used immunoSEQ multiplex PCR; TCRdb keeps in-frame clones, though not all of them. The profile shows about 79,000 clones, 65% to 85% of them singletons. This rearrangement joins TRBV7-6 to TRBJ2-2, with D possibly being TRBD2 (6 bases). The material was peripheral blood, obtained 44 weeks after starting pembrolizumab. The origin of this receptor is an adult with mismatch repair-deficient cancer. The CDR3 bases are TGTGCCAGCAGCTTAGTAGGGGAGGACACCGGGGAGCTGTTTTTT. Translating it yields CASSLVGEDTGELFF.